The clone carrying this TCR beta chain was seen only a few times. Germline V gene data show CDR1 as SNHLY and CDR2 as FYNNEI. V lost 4 bases and J lost 6, with 12 bases in between. This CDR3 is 13 amino acids long. Repertoires were generated with immunoSEQ multiplex PCR, while TCRdb's copy carries only in-frame clones and drops some. Among some 2.1 million clones listed, 93% were seen once. Naive CD8 cells lacked CD45RO and underwent positive selection for CCR7, leaving out terminally differentiated effector memory CD45RA+ cells. This sample was taken from a study of shared clonotypes between healthy human individuals.

The sequence derives from a man aged 18 to 29 in good health. Some clones in this sample may be carry-over from other donors' samples. This rearrangement joins TRBV2 to TRBJ1-2; D ambiguous. The material sequenced was naive CD8+ T cells from PBMCs. CDR3 protein: CASSGGPTDGYTF. The CDR3 DNA reads as TGTGCCAGCAGTGGAGGACCCACAGATGGCTACACCTTC.